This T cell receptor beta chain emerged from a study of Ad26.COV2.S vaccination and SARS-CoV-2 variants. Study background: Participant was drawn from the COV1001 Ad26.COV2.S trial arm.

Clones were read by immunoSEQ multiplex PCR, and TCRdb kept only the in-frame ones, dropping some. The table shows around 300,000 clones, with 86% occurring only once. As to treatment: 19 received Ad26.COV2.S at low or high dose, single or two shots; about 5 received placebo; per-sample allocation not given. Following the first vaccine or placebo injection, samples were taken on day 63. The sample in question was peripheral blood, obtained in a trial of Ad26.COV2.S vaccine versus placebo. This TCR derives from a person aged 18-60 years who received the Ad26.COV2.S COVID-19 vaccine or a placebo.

DNA for the CDR3: TGTGCCAGCAGTCTTACAGGGGTCGGTGAAAAACTGTTTTTT. Translating gives CASSLTGVGEKLFF. This chain connects TRBV28 to TRBJ1-4; 7 bases fit TRBD1. V was clipped by 5 bases and J by 7 bases; unmatched bases: 7. This CDR3 is built from 14 residues. Germline loops: CDR1 MDHEN, CDR2 SYDVKM.